This TCR beta chain derives from a study of blood T cell repertoires in COVID-19. About the study: In each case, the material was cDNA or gDNA derived from T cells, B-cell-depleted T cells, or PBMCs.

The V gene end was trimmed by 1 base and the J gene end by 4 bases; junction bases not matched to a gene: 6. CDR3 length: 17 amino acids. Per germline, CDR1 SEHNR and CDR2 FQNEAQ (reference sequence). How the authors handled the data: Nucleated cell counts were estimated from reference gene primer amplification. TCRdb's copy holds only in-frame clones and misses some; the assay was immunoSEQ multiplex PCR. V and J calls and clone size are copied from that table; D and trimming were computed from the DNA. The data show approximately 45,000 clones, 85% to 90% seen once. This TCR was recovered from a man aged 40-50 years with COVID-19, enrolled during active disease. V usage is TRBV7-9 and J usage is TRBJ2-3; 12 nucleotides line up with TRBD2. Source material: peripheral blood. As DNA, the CDR3 is TGTGCCAGCAGCTTAGGACTAGCGGGAGAGCATGCAGATACGCAGTATTTT. It specifies CASSLGLAGEHADTQYF.